Following are 11 T cell receptor beta chains from one sample sequenced in a study of Graves' ophthalmopathy and Graves' hyperthyroidism. Amplification targeted the TCR beta CDR3 regions, with RNA transcripts as the source material. HTBI primers were used in a first-round RT-PCR, which preceded a second-round multiplex PCR. TCRdb fed the multiplex PCR reads into MiXCR, producing one record per CDR3 protein. The sample has 450,000 to 600,000 distinct CDR3 sequences, roughly 39% seen once. Material for sequencing was peripheral blood or thyroid tissue (not recorded which). The receptors were gathered from an adult man with Graves' hyperthyroidism.

The CDR3 sequence: CASSLQAGGYNEQYF. The CDR3 nucleotides read TGTGCCAGCAGCTTACAAGCGGGAGGGTACAATGAGCAGTACTTC. This chain links TRBV7-2 with TRBJ2-7, with TRBD2 matching over 10 bases. The CDR3 loop spans 15 amino acids. The ends lost 2 bases at V and 7 bases at J; junction bases unmatched: 8. CDR1 and CDR2 (germline): SGHTA, FQGNSA.

Many counts were recorded for this clonotype. The chain uses TRBV10-3 and TRBJ1-3, with D unresolved. This CDR3 is 14 amino acids long. Trimming pared 10 bases from V and 0 bases from J, leaving 13 bases between. The germline CDR1 and CDR2 sequences are ENHRY and SYGVKD. The CDR3 loop is CATKPPVSGNTIYF. For the CDR3, the DNA is TGTGCCACCAAACCTCCCGTCTCTGGAAACACCATATATTTT.

This clonotype was detected a few times. The chain carries TRBV5-4 and TRBJ2-7; 10 bases fit TRBD2. J was trimmed by 7 bases and V by 5 bases; bases with no gene match: 12. The CDR3 loop spans 15 amino acids. CDR1 is SGHNT and CDR2 is YYREEE in the germline V gene (reference sequence). The CDR3 region is CASRAGTSASGEQYF. The CDR3 nucleotides read TGTGCCAGCAGAGCTGGGACTAGCGCGTCGGGGGAGCAGTACTTC.

The gene calls are TRBV27 and TRBJ1-1; TRBD1 agrees at 7 bases. Germline V gene sequence: CDR1 MNHEY, CDR2 SMNVEV (reference sequence). This CDR3 contains 13 residues. Unmatched junction bases numbered 11, after V lost 4 bases and J lost 12 bases. This CDR3 is CASSSLPWTGTFF. CDR3 in DNA: TGTGCCAGCAGTTCACTACCTTGGACAGGAACTTTCTTT.

This chain connects TRBV7-4 to TRBJ2-1; D perhaps matches TRBD2 (7 bases). Germline assignment: CDR1 SGHVT and CDR2 SQSDAQ. V was trimmed by 7 bases and J by 3 bases, leaving 13 bases between them. The CDR3 has 14 residues. In DNA form, the CDR3 reads TGTGCCAGCAACAACAGGGAGGGCTACAATGAGCAGTTCTTC. This translates into CASNNREGYNEQFF.

This clonotype was observed at least ten times. This chain connects TRBV6-1 to TRBJ1-6; 9 bases align to TRBD1. With 3 bases clipped from V and 6 bases from J, the junction kept 3 bases outside the gene matches. This CDR3 spans 15 amino acids. The V gene's germline CDR1 is MNHNS and CDR2 SASEGT. Here the CDR3 reads CASSEDRGSNSPLHF. DNA of the CDR3: TGTGCCAGCAGTGAGGACAGGGGCTCTAATTCACCCCTCCACTTT.

The gene calls are TRBV27 and TRBJ2-5; D not certain. CDR1 is MNHEY and CDR2 is SMNVEV in the germline V gene (reference sequence). Trimming cost V 2 bases and J 4 bases, with 11 bases left between them. This CDR3 has 14 residues. The CDR3 DNA follows: TGTGCCAGCAGTTTAGGTGCAATACGAGAGACCCAGTACTTC. Translated, it gives CASSLGAIRETQYF.

The CDR3 here is CSARQSGQGDEKLFF. The CDR3 DNA reads TGCAGTGCTAGACAGTCAGGACAGGGTGATGAAAAACTGTTTTTT. The genes are TRBV20-1 and TRBJ1-4, with 8 positions matching TRBD1. Per the germline V gene, CDR1 is DFQATT and CDR2 is SNEGSKA (reference sequence). There are 15 residues in the CDR3. J gave up 6 bases and V 2 bases, and 8 bases lay outside the gene matches.

This clonotype was seen repeatedly, ten times or more. V and J are TRBV7-6 and TRBJ1-3; D gene uncertain. The CDR3 has 19 amino acids. Trimming took 0 bases from V and 0 from J, leaving 18 bases between them. CDR1 is SGHVS, CDR2 FNYEAQ, per germline. The CDR3 sequence: CASSLAEVGPALSGNTIYF. Here the CDR3 DNA reads TGTGCCAGCAGCTTAGCAGAAGTAGGGCCGGCACTCTCTGGAAACACCATATATTTT. Variable domain in full (rest from reference TRBV7-6 and TRBJ1-3): GAGVSQSPRYKVTKRGQDVALRCDPISGHVSLYWYRQALGQGPEFLTYFNYEAQQDKSGLPNDRFSAERPEGSISTLTIQRTEQRDSAMYRCASSLAEVGPALSGNTIYFGEGSWLTVV.

The V and J genes are TRBV10-3 and TRBJ2-7; D may be TRBD1 (8 bases). The CDR3 spans 17 residues. Germline loops: CDR1 ENHRY, CDR2 SYGVKD. V shed 6 bases and J shed 3 bases, with 24 bases lying between them. CDR3 DNA: TGTGCCATCAGCAATCACAGGGGGGGATACACCGTCTACGAGCAGTACTTC. Translated: CAISNHRGGYTVYEQYF.

This clonotype has a count of ten or more. V usage is TRBV2 and J usage is TRBJ2-2; D not resolved. V was cut by 7 bases and J by 4 bases, with 19 bases left in between. Germline CDR1 SNHLY, CDR2 FYNNEI. The CDR3 runs 16 residues. CDR3 bases: TGTGCCAGCAAACCGCCGCGATCCACCCCCACCGGGGAGCTGTTTTTT. Its translation: CASKPPRSTPTGELFF.